A single sample is the source of the 9 T cell receptor beta chains below, sequenced in a study of blood T cell repertoires in COVID-19. Assay used: immunoSEQ multiplex PCR; TCRdb lists only in-frame clones, some missing. The sample shows 200,000 to 250,000 clones, roughly 80% of them seen only once. The sequencing input was peripheral blood. The receptors stem from a woman of 80 years or more with COVID-19, enrolled during active disease.

This clone was counted a single time. V is TRBV7-6 and J is TRBJ2-1; no reliable D call. The CDR3 consists of 15 residues. CDR1 is SGHVS, CDR2 FNYEAQ, per germline. With 4 bases removed from V and 0 bases from J, the gap between germline ends came to 10 bases. CDR3: CASSSSSFSYNEQFF. Here the CDR3 DNA reads TGTGCCAGCAGCTCCTCGAGCTTCTCCTACAATGAGCAGTTCTTC.

This chain connects TRBV11-3 to TRBJ2-1; D ambiguous. The germline V and J ends were trimmed by 2 bases and 7 bases, with 12 bases remaining between them. CDR1 and CDR2 (germline): SGHNT, YENEEA. This CDR3 comprises 14 residues. The CDR3 loop is CASSLSGLWNEQFF. CDR3 nucleotides: TGTGCCAGCAGCTTATCCGGGTTGTGGAATGAGCAGTTCTTC. The whole variable domain, filled in from reference TRBV11-3 and TRBJ2-1, reads EAGVVQSPRYKIIEKKQPVAFWCNPISGHNTLYWYLQNLGQGPELLIRYENEEAVDDSQLPKDRFSAERLKGVDSTLKIQPAELGDSAVYLCASSLSGLWNEQFFGPGTRLTVL.

This clone was seen a few times. The chain recombines TRBV4-1 with TRBJ1-2; 10 nucleotides align to TRBD1. Trimming cost V 0 bases and J 7 bases; bases outside gene matches: 5. The CDR3 covers 15 residues. CDR1 is MGHRA, CDR2 YSYEKL, per germline. CDR3 sequence (DNA): TGCGCCAGCAGCCAAGAGAGCCGGGACAGGGGTGGCTACACCTTC. Translating it yields CASSQESRDRGGYTF.

This clone showed up just once. The gene calls are TRBV5-1 and TRBJ1-3; TRBD1 agrees at 8 bases. Losses at the gene ends were 4 bases for V and 5 bases for J; bases not matched to a gene: 8. CDR1 and CDR2 (germline): SGHRS, YFSETQ. The CDR3 has 15 residues. DNA of the CDR3: TGCGCCAGCAGCGCTGGGACAGGTCTACGAAACACCATATATTTT. Its protein product is CASSAGTGLRNTIYF.

The genes are TRBV3-1 (or the pseudogene TRBV3-2) and TRBJ1-6, with a weak D call TRBD1 (6 bases). Trimming left V 3 bases short and J 5 bases short, with 11 bases between. The CDR3 sequence is 15 residues long. Per germline, CDR1 LGHDT and CDR2 YNNKEL (reference sequence). The CDR3 sequence is CASSHGRGDNSPLHF. The CDR3 nucleotides read TGTGCCAGCAGCCACGGGAGGGGGGATAATTCACCCCTCCACTTT.

The chain couples TRBV5-4 to TRBJ2-1; 7 nucleotides match TRBD1. The CDR3 has 15 amino acids. CDR1 and CDR2 from the germline V gene are SGHNT and YYREEE (reference sequence). The junction had 8 bases not matched to a gene; V was cut back by 7 bases and J by 1 base. The CDR3 DNA sequence: TGTGCCAGCGCTACTGGGACAGAGTCCTACAATGAGCAGTTCTTC. Translated, it gives CASATGTESYNEQFF.

The chain carries TRBV5-1 and TRBJ2-7, with D perhaps matching TRBD2 (6 bases). The CDR3 covers 16 residues. V lost 7 bases to trimming and J lost 2 bases, with 22 bases between them. Germline V lookup: CDR1 SGHRS, CDR2 YFSETQ. In nucleotides, the CDR3 is TGCGCCAGCGCCCCCGATAGCGGTTCGAAGACCTACGAGCAGTACTTC. Translated, it gives CASAPDSGSKTYEQYF.

The rearrangement uses TRBV6-5 and TRBJ1-2; weak D call: TRBD1 (5 bases). Germline V gene lookup returns CDR1 MNHEY and CDR2 SVGAGI. The CDR3 length is 13 residues. Trimming removed 11 bases at V and 5 bases at J, with 18 bases between. The CDR3 loop is CAGAAYPIYGYTF. In DNA form, the CDR3 reads TGTGCCGGGGCCGCATACCCAATTTATGGCTACACCTTC.

This chain connects TRBV11-3 to TRBJ2-1; 9 nucleotides agree with TRBD2. V dropped 4 bases and J dropped 5; count of bases not matched to a gene: 12. This CDR3 spans 17 amino acids. CDR1 is SGHNT and CDR2 is YENEEA in the germline V gene. This CDR3 is CASSSRGQGLADNEQFF. The CDR3 DNA follows: TGTGCCAGCAGCTCCCGGGGTCAGGGACTAGCCGACAATGAGCAGTTCTTC.